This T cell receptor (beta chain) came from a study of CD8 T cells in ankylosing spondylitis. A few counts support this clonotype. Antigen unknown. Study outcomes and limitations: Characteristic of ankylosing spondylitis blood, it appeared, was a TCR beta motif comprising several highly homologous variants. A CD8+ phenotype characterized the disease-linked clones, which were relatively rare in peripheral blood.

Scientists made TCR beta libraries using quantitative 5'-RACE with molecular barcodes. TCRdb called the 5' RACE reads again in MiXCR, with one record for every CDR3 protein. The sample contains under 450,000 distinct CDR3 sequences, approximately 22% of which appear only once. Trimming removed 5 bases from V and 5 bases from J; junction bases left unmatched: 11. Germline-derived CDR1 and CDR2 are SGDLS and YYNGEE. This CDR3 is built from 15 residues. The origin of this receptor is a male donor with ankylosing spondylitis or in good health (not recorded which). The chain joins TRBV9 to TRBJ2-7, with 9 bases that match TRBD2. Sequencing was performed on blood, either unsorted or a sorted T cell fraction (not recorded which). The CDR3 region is CASSAGRGGRDEQYF. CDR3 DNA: TGTGCCAGCAGTGCGGGGCGGGGGGGCCGCGACGAGCAGTACTTC.